The 22 T cell receptor beta chains in this list originate from one sample, sequenced in a study of B cell selection in AIRE deficiency. The sorted conventional CD4 T cells were gated as CD4+CD127+. Sequenced by immunoSEQ multiplex PCR; TCRdb stores in-frame clones only, minus some. Of about 25,000 clones listed, roughly 96% are singletons. The specimen sequenced was CD4+CD127+ conventional T cells sorted from PBMCs. These receptors all come from a human donor in good health.

The V gene is TRBV7-9, the J gene TRBJ1-2; D possibly corresponds to TRBD1 (6 bases). The V gene's germline CDR1 is SEHNR and CDR2 FQNEAQ (reference sequence). The V gene lost 4 bases and the J gene lost 8 bases, with 32 bases spanning the gap. The CDR3 length is 19 residues. Here the CDR3 DNA reads TGTGCCAGCAGCTCAGCGTTCAGGGGCAGACCACCGAGGAAAGTAGGCTACACCTTC. Translating gives CASSSAFRGRPPRKVGYTF.

V is TRBV18 and J is TRBJ1-2, with 8 bases matching TRBD1. This CDR3 is built from 15 residues. Unmatched junction bases numbered 8, after V lost 0 bases and J lost 8 bases. CDR1 and CDR2 from the germline V gene are KGHSH and LQKENI. The CDR3 reads CASSPPAAGGEGYTF. DNA for the CDR3: TGTGCCAGCTCACCACCGGCAGCAGGGGGCGAGGGCTACACCTTC.

V is TRBV7-3 and J is TRBJ2-1, with 11 nucleotides matching TRBD2. CDR1 is SGHTA, CDR2 FQGTGA, per germline. V dropped 5 bases and J dropped 5; count of bases not matched to a gene: 5. CDR3 length: 15 amino acids. The CDR3 nucleotides read TGTGCCAGCAGCCGCCCTAGCGGGGGGAACAATGAGCAGTTCTTC. Amino acids: CASSRPSGGNNEQFF.

The rearrangement joins TRBV11-2 to TRBJ2-7; D possibly corresponds to TRBD2 (6 bases). The CDR3 extends over 15 amino acids. Trimming left V 8 bases short and J 4 bases short, with 21 bases between. The germline V gene encodes CDR1 SGHAT and CDR2 FQNNGV. The CDR3 here is CASRGSRGLGYEQYF. Written as DNA, the CDR3 is TGTGCCAGCCGGGGTTCGCGGGGACTGGGGTACGAGCAGTACTTC. The full variable domain, rest sourced from reference TRBV11-2 and TRBJ2-7, is EAGVAQSPRYKIIEKRQSVAFWCNPISGHATLYWYQQILGQGPKLLIQFQNNGVVDDSQLPKDRFSAERLKGVDSTLKIQPAKLEDSAVYLCASRGSRGLGYEQYFGPGTRLTVT.

This sequence joins TRBV2 and TRBJ2-3; 10 nucleotides match TRBD1. The germline V gene encodes CDR1 SNHLY and CDR2 FYNNEI. The CDR3 spans 16 residues. V trimming: 6 bases; J trimming: 5 bases; junction bases outside the gene matches: 11. The CDR3 loop reads CASSYQGQGFGDTQYF. CDR3 in DNA: TGTGCCAGCAGCTATCAGGGACAGGGGTTTGGAGATACGCAGTATTTT.

This chain connects TRBV6-6 to TRBJ2-7; 8 bases are a match to TRBD1. CDR1 is MNHNY and CDR2 is SVGAGI in the germline V gene (reference sequence). The V and J ends lost 0 bases and 2 bases, in that order; junction bases with no gene match: 3. The CDR3 runs 15 residues. The CDR3 DNA is TGTGCCAGCAGTTACTCGAGGACAGGGACCTACGAGCAGTACTTC. This gives the protein CASSYSRTGTYEQYF.

The genes are TRBV18 and TRBJ1-6; the D is unclear. Trimming pared 5 bases from V and 6 bases from J, leaving 8 bases between. Per germline, CDR1 KGHSH and CDR2 LQKENI. The CDR3 runs 13 residues. CDR3 sequence: CASSSGSNSPLHF. DNA for the CDR3: TGTGCCAGCTCATCTGGAAGTAATTCACCCCTCCACTTT.

This chain joins TRBV29-1 and TRBJ2-3, with a possible D match to TRBD1 (6 bases). V was shortened by 2 bases and J by 5 bases, with 11 bases between the two germline ends. The CDR3 is 13 amino acids. CDR1 is SQVTM and CDR2 is ANQGSEA in the germline V gene. CDR3 region: CSVESQGQDTQYF. In DNA form, the CDR3 reads TGCAGCGTTGAATCCCAGGGACAAGATACGCAGTATTTT.

This clone was observed once. The chain recombines TRBV5-1 with TRBJ2-1; TRBD2 matches 10 bases. Germline V gives CDR1 SGHRS, CDR2 YFSETQ. This CDR3 has 15 amino acids. The trim removed 3 bases at V and 7 bases at J, leaving 7 bases unmatched. The CDR3 nucleotides are TGCGCCAGCAGCTCTAGCGGGGGTTTGCGGAATGAGCAGTTCTTC. It codes for CASSSSGGLRNEQFF.

This clone was observed once. This rearrangement joins TRBV6-1 to TRBJ2-5; D call uncertain. The CDR3 sequence is 12 residues long. CDR1 is MNHNS and CDR2 is SASEGT in the germline V gene. The V and J ends lost 8 bases and 1 base respectively, with 8 bases between them. In DNA, the CDR3 is TGTGCCAGCGGCATGGCCCAAGAGACCCAGTACTTC. Residues: CASGMAQETQYF.

V usage is TRBV20-1 and J usage is TRBJ1-1; D is ambiguous. The V and J ends lost 5 bases and 8 bases respectively, with 3 bases between them. The CDR3 is 8 amino acids. In germline, CDR1 is DFQATT, CDR2 SNEGSKA (reference sequence). This CDR3 reads CSAHEAFF. The CDR3 DNA is TGCAGTGCTCACGAAGCTTTCTTT.

V gene TRBV5-6 combines with J gene TRBJ2-2; TRBD1 might be the D (6 bases). Trimming removed 4 bases from V and 2 bases from J, with 15 bases in between. CDR3 length equals 16 residues. CDR1 SGHDT and CDR2 YYEEEE come from the germline V gene. CDR3 bases: TGTGCCAGCAGCCTCCTTTCGGGACAAAACACCGGGGAGCTGTTTTTT. Translating gives CASSLLSGQNTGELFF. The whole variable domain, filled in from reference TRBV5-6 and TRBJ2-2, reads DAGVTQSPTHLIKTRGQQVTLRCSPKSGHDTVSWYQQALGQGPQFIFQYYEEEERQRGNFPDRFSGHQFPNYSSELNVNALLLGDSALYLCASSLLSGQNTGELFFGEGSRLTVL.

Notes on this clone: Other DNA sequences in the same sample also yield this CDR3. The chain uses TRBV18 and TRBJ1-5; maybe TRBD1 (6 bases). V was pared by 2 bases and J by 5 bases, with 7 bases between. Germline V gene data show CDR1 as KGHSH and CDR2 as LQKENI. The CDR3 loop spans 13 amino acids. The CDR3 sequence is CASSPGGDQPQHF. The CDR3 DNA reads as TGTGCCAGCTCACCAGGGGGCGATCAGCCCCAGCATTTT. The entire variable domain, with the rest obtained from reference TRBV18 and TRBJ1-5, is as follows: NAGVMQNPRHLVRRRGQEARLRCSPMKGHSHVYWYRQLPEEGLKFMVYLQKENIIDESGMPKERFSAEFPKEGPSILRIQQVVRGDSAAYFCASSPGGDQPQHFGDGTRLSIL.

The chain couples TRBV7-9 to TRBJ2-1, with D hard to call. The CDR3 runs 15 residues. CDR1 is SEHNR, CDR2 FQNEAQ, per germline (reference sequence). Trimming removed 8 bases from V and 5 bases from J, with 19 bases in between. The CDR3 protein is CASGRPANLDNEQFF. The CDR3 DNA follows: TGTGCCAGCGGAAGGCCGGCCAATCTAGACAATGAGCAGTTCTTC.

The rearrangement uses TRBV5-1 and TRBJ2-3; possibly TRBD1 or TRBD2 for D (5 bases each). V was pared by 3 bases and J by 0 bases, with 8 bases between. The germline V gene has CDR1 SGHRS and CDR2 YFSETQ. The CDR3 covers 14 residues. CDR3 region: CASSYRDSTDTQYF. The DNA for the CDR3 is TGCGCCAGCAGCTACCGGGACAGCACAGATACGCAGTATTTT.

This rearrangement joins TRBV2 to TRBJ2-5; TRBD2 aligns across 8 bases. Germline CDR1 is SNHLY and CDR2 is FYNNEI. The V segment lost 3 bases and the J segment 4 bases; nucleotides outside the gene matches: 4. The CDR3 sequence is 14 residues long. The CDR3 nucleotides read TGTGCCAGCAGTGACCGGGGGGGGATAGAGACCCAGTACTTC. Its translation is CASSDRGGIETQYF.

The rearrangement links TRBV2 to TRBJ2-5; D may be TRBD1 or TRBD2 (6 bases each). The CDR3 totals 13 residues. Trimming stripped 10 bases from V and 5 bases from J, with 17 bases between. Germline CDR1 is SNHLY and CDR2 is FYNNEI. The CDR3 is CATEMWRGETQYF. CDR3 DNA: TGTGCCACAGAGATGTGGAGGGGGGAGACCCAGTACTTC. Together with reference TRBV2 and TRBJ2-5, the CDR3 gives the full variable domain: EPEVTQTPSHQVTQMGQEVILRCVPISNHLYFYWYRQILGQKVEFLVSFYNNEISEKSEIFDDQFSVERPDGSNFTLKIRSTKLEDSAMYFCATEMWRGETQYFGPGTRLLVL.

V is TRBV7-6 and J is TRBJ1-4; TRBD1 matches 8 bases. The germline V gene encodes CDR1 SGHVS and CDR2 FNYEAQ. With 5 bases clipped from V and 8 bases from J, the junction kept 10 bases outside the gene matches. The CDR3 runs to 15 residues. CDR3 bases: TGTGCCAGCAGCACCACCGGGACAGGTCGCGAAAAACTGTTTTTT. Its protein is CASSTTGTGREKLFF.

This clone has just a few counts. The chain's CDR3 is CASNPFTSGGARWTDTQYF. In nucleotides, the CDR3 is TGTGCCTCGAACCCCTTTACTAGCGGGGGAGCACGGTGGACAGATACGCAGTATTTT. The chain employs TRBV30 and TRBJ2-3; TRBD2 agrees at 11 bases. The trim removed 7 bases at V and 3 bases at J, leaving 21 bases unmatched. The germline V gene encodes CDR1 GTSNPN and CDR2 SVGIG (reference sequence). CDR3 length equals 19 residues.

The chain links TRBV14 to TRBJ2-3; weak D call: TRBD1 (6 bases). V was clipped by 4 bases and J by 1 base, with 15 bases between them. The length of the CDR3 is 16 residues. Germline assignment: CDR1 SGHDN and CDR2 FVKESK. The CDR3 coding sequence is TGTGCCAGCAGCCCACCGTCGGCAGGGGGCACAGATACGCAGTATTTT. Protein: CASSPPSAGGTDTQYF.

The V call is TRBV29-1, the J call TRBJ1-2; D unclear. Deletions cut 3 bases from V and 7 bases from J, with 12 bases between. Germline V gene sequence: CDR1 SQVTM, CDR2 ANQGSEA. This CDR3 has 12 residues. Here the CDR3 DNA reads TGCAGCGTTGATTCGACAAAGCTTGGCTACACCTTC. Protein: CSVDSTKLGYTF.

The rearrangement joins TRBV7-9 to TRBJ2-1; TRBD2 matches 11 bases. The length of the CDR3 is 16 residues. The V and J ends lost 1 base and 4 bases, in that order; junction bases with no gene match: 3. The V gene's germline CDR1 is SEHNR and CDR2 FQNEAQ (reference sequence). CDR3 coding DNA: TGTGCCAGCAGCTTAGTGACTAGCGGGGTATACAATGAGCAGTTCTTC. Its protein is CASSLVTSGVYNEQFF.